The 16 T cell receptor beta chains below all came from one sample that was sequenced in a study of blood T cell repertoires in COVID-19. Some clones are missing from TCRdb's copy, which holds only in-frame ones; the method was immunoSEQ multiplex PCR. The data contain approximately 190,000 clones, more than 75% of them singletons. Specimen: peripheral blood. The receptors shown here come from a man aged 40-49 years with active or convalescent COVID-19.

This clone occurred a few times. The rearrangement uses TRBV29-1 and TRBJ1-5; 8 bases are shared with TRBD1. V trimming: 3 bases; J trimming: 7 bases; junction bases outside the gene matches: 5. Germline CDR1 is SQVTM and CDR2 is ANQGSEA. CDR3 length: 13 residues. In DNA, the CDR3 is TGCAGCGTTGAGACAGGGGTGGGCCAGCCCCAGCATTTT. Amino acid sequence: CSVETGVGQPQHF.

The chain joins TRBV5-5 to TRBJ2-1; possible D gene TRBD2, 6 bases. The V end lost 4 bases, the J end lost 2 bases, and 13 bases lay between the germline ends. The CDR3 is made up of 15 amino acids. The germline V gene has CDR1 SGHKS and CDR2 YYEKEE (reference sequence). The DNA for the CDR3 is TGTGCCAGCAGCCCCCTAGCGCGGACCTACAATGAGCAGTTCTTC. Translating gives CASSPLARTYNEQFF.

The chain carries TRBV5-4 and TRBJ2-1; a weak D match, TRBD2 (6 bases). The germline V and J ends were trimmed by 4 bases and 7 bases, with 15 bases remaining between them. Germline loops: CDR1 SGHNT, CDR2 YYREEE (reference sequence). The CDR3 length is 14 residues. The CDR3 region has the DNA TGTGCCAGCAGCCGCGGGACGAGTCTGAATGAGCAGTTCTTC. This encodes CASSRGTSLNEQFF.

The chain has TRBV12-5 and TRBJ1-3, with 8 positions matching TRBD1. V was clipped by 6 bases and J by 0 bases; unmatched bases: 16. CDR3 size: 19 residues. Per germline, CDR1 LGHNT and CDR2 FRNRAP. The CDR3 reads CASGNRGPGGIDSGNTIYF. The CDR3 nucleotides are TGTGCTAGTGGCAACAGGGGCCCAGGGGGCATCGACTCTGGAAACACCATATATTTT.

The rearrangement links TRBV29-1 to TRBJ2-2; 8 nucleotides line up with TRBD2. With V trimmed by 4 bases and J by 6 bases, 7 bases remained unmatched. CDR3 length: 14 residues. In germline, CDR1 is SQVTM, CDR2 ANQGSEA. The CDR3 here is CSVAGGAKAGELFF. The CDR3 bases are TGCAGCGTTGCGGGGGGGGCGAAGGCCGGGGAGCTGTTTTTT.

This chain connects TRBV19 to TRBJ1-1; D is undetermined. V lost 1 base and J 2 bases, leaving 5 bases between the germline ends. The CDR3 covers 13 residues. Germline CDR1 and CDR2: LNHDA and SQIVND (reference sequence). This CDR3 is CASSIGINTEAFF. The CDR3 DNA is TGTGCCAGTAGTATAGGTATCAACACTGAAGCTTTCTTT.

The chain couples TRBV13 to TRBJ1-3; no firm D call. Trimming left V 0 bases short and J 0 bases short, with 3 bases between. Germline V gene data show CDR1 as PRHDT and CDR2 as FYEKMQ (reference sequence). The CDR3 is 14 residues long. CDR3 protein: CASSLGSSGNTIYF. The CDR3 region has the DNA TGTGCCAGCAGCTTAGGTAGCTCTGGAAACACCATATATTTT.

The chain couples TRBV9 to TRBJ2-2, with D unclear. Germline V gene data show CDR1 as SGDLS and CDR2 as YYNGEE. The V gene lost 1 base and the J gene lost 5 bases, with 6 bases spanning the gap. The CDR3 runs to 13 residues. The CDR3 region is CASSVLGTGELFF. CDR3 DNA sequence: TGTGCCAGCAGCGTACTAGGAACCGGGGAGCTGTTTTTT.

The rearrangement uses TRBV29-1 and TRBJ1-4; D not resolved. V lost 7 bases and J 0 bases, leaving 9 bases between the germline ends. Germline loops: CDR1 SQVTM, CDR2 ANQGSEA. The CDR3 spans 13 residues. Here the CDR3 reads CSARSATNEKLFF. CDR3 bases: TGCAGCGCCCGTAGTGCAACTAATGAAAAACTGTTTTTT.

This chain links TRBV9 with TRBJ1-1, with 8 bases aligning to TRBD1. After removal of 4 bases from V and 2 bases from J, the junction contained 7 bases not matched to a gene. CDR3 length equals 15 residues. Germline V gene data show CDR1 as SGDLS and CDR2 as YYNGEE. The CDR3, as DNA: TGTGCCAGCAGCCTTTCAGGGGGCTTAAACACTGAAGCTTTCTTT. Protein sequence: CASSLSGGLNTEAFF.

This CDR3 is CASSYGGVGNQPQHF. The CDR3 DNA is TGTGCCAGCAGTTACGGGGGGGTCGGCAATCAGCCCCAGCATTTT. J is TRBJ1-5 and V is TRBV6-6; tentatively, D is TRBD1 (5 bases). V lost 2 bases and J 2 bases, leaving 10 bases between the germline ends. This CDR3 contains 15 residues. Germline CDR1 is MNHNY and CDR2 is SVGAGI (reference sequence).

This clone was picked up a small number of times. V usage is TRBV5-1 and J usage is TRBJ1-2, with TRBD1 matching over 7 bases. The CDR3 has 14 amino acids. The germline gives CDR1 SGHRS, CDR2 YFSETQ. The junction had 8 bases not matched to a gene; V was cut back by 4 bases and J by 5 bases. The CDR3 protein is CASSRGQATYGYTF. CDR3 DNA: TGCGCCAGCAGCCGTGGACAGGCGACTTATGGCTACACCTTC.

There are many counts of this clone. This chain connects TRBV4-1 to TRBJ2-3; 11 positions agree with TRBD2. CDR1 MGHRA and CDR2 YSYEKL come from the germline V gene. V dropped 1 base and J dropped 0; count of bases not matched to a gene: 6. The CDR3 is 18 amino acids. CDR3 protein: CASSQALAGGPSTDTQYF. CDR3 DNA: TGCGCCAGCAGCCAAGCCCTAGCGGGGGGCCCTAGCACAGATACGCAGTATTTT.

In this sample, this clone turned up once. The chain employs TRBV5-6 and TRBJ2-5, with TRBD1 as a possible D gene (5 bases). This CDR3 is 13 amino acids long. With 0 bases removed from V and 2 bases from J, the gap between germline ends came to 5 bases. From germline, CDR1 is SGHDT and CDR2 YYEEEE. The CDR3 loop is CASSLGQQETQYF. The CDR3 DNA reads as TGTGCCAGCAGCTTGGGACAGCAAGAGACCCAGTACTTC. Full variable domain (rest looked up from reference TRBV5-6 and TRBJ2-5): DAGVTQSPTHLIKTRGQQVTLRCSPKSGHDTVSWYQQALGQGPQFIFQYYEEEERQRGNFPDRFSGHQFPNYSSELNVNALLLGDSALYLCASSLGQQETQYFGPGTRLLVL.

The CDR3 sequence: CSVSSGQGMGYGYTF. CDR3 bases: TGCAGCGTTTCAAGCGGACAGGGCATGGGCTATGGCTACACCTTC. V gene TRBV29-1 combines with J gene TRBJ1-2; 8 bases match TRBD1. The J segment lost 4 bases and the V segment lost 5 bases, leaving 12 bases of the junction unmatched. This CDR3 contains 15 residues. In germline, CDR1 is SQVTM, CDR2 ANQGSEA.

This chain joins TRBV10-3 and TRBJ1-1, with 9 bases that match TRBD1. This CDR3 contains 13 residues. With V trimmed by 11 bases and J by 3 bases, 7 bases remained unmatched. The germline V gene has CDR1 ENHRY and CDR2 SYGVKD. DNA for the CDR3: TGTGCCGGAAGGACAGGGGCAGACACTGAAGCTTTCTTT. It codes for CAGRTGADTEAFF.